This entry lists 7 T cell receptor beta chains sequenced from one sample in a study of OX40 agonist ivuxolimab in advanced cancers. Libraries were prepared by immunoSEQ multiplex PCR; TCRdb keeps only in-frame clonotypes and omits some of them. Of more than 50,000 clones listed, about four fifths are singletons. Sequenced here: CD4+ or CD8+ T cells sorted from blood, sampled in a trial of the OX40 agonist ivuxolimab. Receptors originate from an adult with an advanced solid tumor such as melanoma, head and neck, liver or kidney cancer.

As for this clone: Different DNA sequences within this sample yield the same CDR3. The chain combines TRBV5-6 with TRBJ2-7; tentatively, D is TRBD1 or TRBD2 (5 bases each). V was trimmed by 1 base and J by 3 bases, leaving 8 bases between them. There are 13 residues in the CDR3. The V gene's germline CDR1 is SGHDT and CDR2 YYEEEE. The CDR3 nucleotides read TGTGCCAGCAGCTTGTTTGGGGGCTACGAGCAGTACTTC. Encoded protein: CASSLFGGYEQYF.

This chain joins TRBV6-5 and TRBJ1-3, with 10 bases aligning to TRBD1. V was clipped by 8 bases and J by 2 bases; unmatched bases: 0. The V gene's germline CDR1 is MNHEY and CDR2 SVGAGI. This CDR3 spans 13 amino acids. The CDR3 loop is CASGTGAGNTIYF. CDR3 DNA sequence: TGTGCCAGCGGGACAGGGGCTGGAAACACCATATATTTT.

This clone was seen a single time. The V and J genes are TRBV5-4 and TRBJ2-5; perhaps TRBD2 as D (5 bases). This CDR3 comprises 15 residues. V lost 0 bases and J lost 5, with 14 bases in between. Germline lookup yields CDR1 SGHNT and CDR2 YYREEE (reference sequence). DNA for the CDR3: TGTGCCAGCAGCTTGGATTCCAGGAGGCAGGAGACCCAGTACTTC. This translates into CASSLDSRRQETQYF.

About this clone itself: At the DNA level, this CDR3 is encoded by other sequences in the same sample as well. This rearrangement joins TRBV5-1 to TRBJ1-1, with D unclear. The CDR3 covers 13 residues. Trimming stripped 1 base from V and 2 bases from J, with 6 bases between. CDR1 SGHRS and CDR2 YFSETQ come from the germline V gene. DNA of the CDR3: TGCGCCAGCAGCTTGACAGTTAACACTGAAGCTTTCTTT. It is translated as CASSLTVNTEAFF.

CDR3 sequence (DNA): TGTGCCAGCAGCCTCAAATACGAGCAGTACTTC. Translation: CASSLKYEQYF. The chain is built from TRBV7-2 and TRBJ2-7, with no clear D. V was pared by 5 bases and J by 4 bases, with 6 bases between. The germline gives CDR1 SGHTA, CDR2 FQGNSA. CDR3 size: 11 residues.

This chain joins TRBV30 and TRBJ1-6; D remains ambiguous. The CDR3 sequence is 14 residues long. CDR1 and CDR2 (germline): GTSNPN, SVGIG (reference sequence). Trimming cost V 2 bases and J 13 bases, with 18 bases left between them. CDR3 loop: CAWSTHKTGSPLHF. CDR3 bases: TGTGCCTGGAGTACCCACAAAACCGGCTCGCCCCTCCACTTT. Full variable domain (rest looked up from reference TRBV30 and TRBJ1-6): SQTIHQWPATLVQPVGSPLSLECTVEGTSNPNLYWYRQAAGRGLQLLFYSVGIGQISSEVPQNLSASRPQDRQFILSSKKLLLSDSGFYLCAWSTHKTGSPLHFGNGTRLTVT.

Comments on this clone: Within the sample, other DNA sequences also encode this same CDR3. V and J are TRBV28 and TRBJ1-5; D may be TRBD1 (5 bases). V was shortened by 6 bases and J by 3 bases, with 12 bases between the two germline ends. This CDR3 has 14 residues. The germline V gene encodes CDR1 MDHEN and CDR2 SYDVKM. The CDR3 reads CASSPATVNQPQHF. CDR3 in DNA: TGTGCCAGCAGCCCCGCGACAGTCAATCAGCCCCAGCATTTT.